These 6 T cell receptor beta chains share one sample of origin, sequenced in a study of neoadjuvant anti-PD-1 for oral cavity cancer. Only in-frame clones appear in the TCRdb table, and some are missing; sequencing was by immunoSEQ multiplex PCR. The table has more than 12,000 clones, around three quarters seen once. Time point described: after neoadjuvant nivolumab, at surgical resection. This sample comprised PBMCs, obtained after nivolumab (anti-PD-1) treatment. These TCRs come from a person aged 40-85 years with oral cavity squamous cell carcinoma.

The chain uses TRBV5-6 and TRBJ1-1; D might be TRBD1 (6 bases). This CDR3 comprises 13 residues. Germline V gene lookup returns CDR1 SGHDT and CDR2 YYEEEE. V was clipped by 7 bases and J by 1 base, with 11 bases between them. CDR3 bases: TGTGCCAGCGCCAGGGGTCAGAACACTGAAGCTTTCTTT. Its translation is CASARGQNTEAFF.

The chain has TRBV5-1 and TRBJ1-4; 7 bases match TRBD1. Trimming cost V 3 bases and J 7 bases; bases outside gene matches: 6. This CDR3 contains 14 residues. Germline V CDR1 and CDR2: SGHRS, YFSETQ. This CDR3 is CASSWETGLEKLFF. CDR3 DNA sequence: TGCGCCAGCAGCTGGGAGACAGGGCTTGAAAAACTGTTTTTT.

This chain connects TRBV18 to TRBJ1-2; TRBD1 matches at 10 bases. The V gene's germline CDR1 is KGHSH and CDR2 LQKENI. This CDR3 is 15 amino acids long. Trimming at V came to 6 bases and at J to 0 bases, leaving 4 bases not matched to a gene. The CDR3 sequence: CASSTGQGANYGYTF. DNA of the CDR3: TGTGCCAGCTCGACCGGACAGGGGGCTAACTATGGCTACACCTTC.

This clone was counted a few times. V gene TRBV5-6 combines with J gene TRBJ2-5, with 9 bases fitting TRBD2. Germline CDR1 SGHDT, CDR2 YYEEEE. The CDR3 loop spans 15 amino acids. The junction had 6 bases not matched to a gene; V was cut back by 0 bases and J by 6 bases. CDR3 residues: CASSLEGLAGQTQYF. CDR3 sequence (DNA): TGTGCCAGCAGCTTGGAAGGTCTAGCGGGGCAGACCCAGTACTTC.

The rearrangement uses TRBV19 and TRBJ2-7; 8 bases map to TRBD1. Germline CDR1 LNHDA, CDR2 SQIVND (reference sequence). V lost 6 bases, J lost 5 bases, and 6 bases stayed unmatched. The CDR3 length is 13 residues. In nucleotides, the CDR3 is TGTGCCAGTAGGAAGGACAGGGCCGACGAGCAGTACTTC. Amino acid sequence: CASRKDRADEQYF.

There are a few counts of this clone. CDR3 residues: CASSSPGTSAQETQYF. DNA for the CDR3: TGTGCCAGCAGTTCCCCTGGGACTAGCGCACAAGAGACCCAGTACTTC. The V and J genes are TRBV28 and TRBJ2-5, with 10 bases matching TRBD2. The CDR3 covers 16 residues. J was trimmed by 2 bases and V by 4 bases; bases with no gene match: 7. Germline CDR1 reads MDHEN; CDR2 reads SYDVKM.